The source of this T cell receptor beta chain is a study of T cells in Graves' hyperthyroidism and ophthalmopathy. Study findings and constraints: Blood also carried most thyroid clonotypes expanded above 0.001.

The CDR3 is made up of 13 amino acids. Trimming stripped 0 bases from V and 5 bases from J, with 7 bases between. Germline V CDR1 and CDR2: SNHLY, FYNNEI. A remark on this clonotype: Its antigen remains unidentified. A much more abundant neighbour one base away suggests this may be a read error.

Amplification targeted TCR beta CDR3 regions from RNA transcripts. With the HTBI primer set, the TCR CDR3 went through a first round of RT-PCR. From the multiplex PCR reads, TCRdb called clonotypes with MiXCR, one entry per CDR3 protein. This sample has about 640,000 distinct CDR3 sequences, with about 45% found just once. The TCR originated in an adult man with Graves' disease, either hyperthyroidism or ophthalmopathy (not recorded which). This chain uses TRBV2 with TRBJ1-1; unclear D gene. The sequencing sample was made of peripheral blood or thyroid tissue (not recorded which). CDR3 bases: TGTGCCAGCAGTGAAGCGGACGGGACTGAAGCTTTCTTT. Amino acid sequence: CASSEADGTEAFF.